This T cell receptor (beta chain) appears in the sequencing data of a study of cytomegalovirus exposure and HLA in healthy donors. Vbeta (60) and Jbeta (13) primers were used in the PCR. The assay was immunoSEQ multiplex PCR, and TCRdb's table has in-frame clones only and misses some. The sample shows 130,000 or so clones, roughly four fifths of them seen only once. The CDR3 runs to 15 residues. Germline CDR1 reads ENHRY; CDR2 reads SYGVKD. With 5 bases clipped from V and 2 bases from J, the junction kept 6 bases outside the gene matches. This receptor was obtained from a female donor in good health and CMV-seropositive. Specimen: PBMCs. The chain recombines TRBV10-3 with TRBJ2-3; TRBD2 matches 8 bases. In DNA, the CDR3 is TGTGCCATCAGTACAAAAGCGGGAGCCACAGATACGCAGTATTTT. This encodes CAISTKAGATDTQYF.